The 30 T cell receptor beta chains given below trace back to one sample, sequenced in a study of cytomegalovirus exposure and HLA in healthy donors. Both 60 Vbeta primers and 13 Jbeta primers went into the PCR. Data came from immunoSEQ multiplex PCR; TCRdb stores just in-frame clones and leaves some out. Of approximately 70,000 clones detected, about two thirds appear once; the ten largest clones hold 12%. The sample comprised PBMCs. These receptors were collected from a woman aged 40 to 55 in good health and CMV-seropositive.

The genes are TRBV11-1 and TRBJ1-1; D gene ambiguous. CDR3 size: 15 residues. Germline CDR1 and CDR2: SGHAT and FQDESV (reference sequence). V lost 7 bases, J lost 0 bases, and 15 bases lay in between. Here the CDR3 DNA reads TGTGCCAGCACCAGAGAGAGGGCCGTGAACACTGAAGCTTTCTTT. It specifies CASTRERAVNTEAFF.

The chain is built from TRBV5-1 and TRBJ1-4; D gene unclear. CDR3 length: 14 residues. CDR1 and CDR2 from the germline V gene are SGHRS and YFSETQ. V dropped 4 bases and J dropped 6 bases, with 13 bases sitting between them. The CDR3 loop is CASSGGEMDEKLFF. The CDR3 coding sequence is TGCGCCAGCAGCGGCGGGGAGATGGATGAAAAACTGTTTTTT.

The chain links TRBV6-5 to TRBJ2-4; TRBD1 matches at 7 bases. J lost 2 bases, V lost 4 bases, and 8 bases had no gene match. Germline V CDR1 and CDR2: MNHEY, SVGAGI. This CDR3 has 16 amino acids. The CDR3, as DNA: TGTGCCAGCAGTTTAACACGACAGGGACCCAAAAACATTCAGTACTTC. Amino acid sequence: CASSLTRQGPKNIQYF.

The chain recombines TRBV4-1 with TRBJ2-5; 8 bases agree with TRBD2. Germline-derived CDR1 and CDR2 are MGHRA and YSYEKL. After removal of 2 bases from V and 1 base from J, the junction contained 6 bases not matched to a gene. The CDR3 is 16 residues long. The CDR3 here is CASSQRAGGPQETQYF. In DNA, the CDR3 is TGCGCCAGCAGCCAAAGGGCGGGGGGCCCCCAAGAGACCCAGTACTTC.

The chain carries TRBV11-2 and TRBJ2-5; 14 bases fit TRBD2. The germline gives CDR1 SGHAT, CDR2 FQNNGV. The length of the CDR3 is 15 residues. J was trimmed by 5 bases and V by 5 bases; bases with no gene match: 4. The CDR3 bases are TGTGCCAGCAGCCCAGGACTAGCGGGGGGTGAGACCCAGTACTTC. Amino acid sequence: CASSPGLAGGETQYF.

The rearrangement joins TRBV6-4 to TRBJ2-1, with a weak D call TRBD2 (6 bases). The V and J ends lost 2 bases and 13 bases respectively, with 12 bases between them. Germline V gene sequence: CDR1 MRHNA, CDR2 SNTAGT. The CDR3 covers 12 residues. The CDR3 reads CASSDGGTDQFF. CDR3 in DNA: TGTGCCAGCAGTGACGGGGGGACCGATCAGTTCTTC.

V and J are TRBV18 and TRBJ1-1; a possible D gene is TRBD1 (6 bases). Germline V lookup: CDR1 KGHSH, CDR2 LQKENI. V was clipped by 2 bases and J by 8 bases, with 12 bases between them. The CDR3 is made up of 13 amino acids. The CDR3 protein is CASSPALDREAFF. CDR3 DNA: TGTGCCAGCTCACCAGCTCTTGACAGGGAAGCTTTCTTT.

The chain links TRBV5-1 to TRBJ2-7, with no clear D. Trimming stripped 2 bases from V and 4 bases from J, with 7 bases between. Germline V lookup: CDR1 SGHRS, CDR2 YFSETQ. This CDR3 is 12 amino acids long. The CDR3 loop reads CASSFTRYEQYF. The CDR3 nucleotides are TGCGCCAGCAGCTTTACCAGATACGAGCAGTACTTC. The full variable domain, in which reference TRBV5-1 and TRBJ2-7 provide the parts outside the CDR3, is KAGVTQTPRYLIKTRGQQVTLSCSPISGHRSVSWYQQTPGQGLQFLFEYFSETQRNKGNFPGRFSGRQFSNSRSEMNVSTLELGDSALYLCASSFTRYEQYFGPGTRLTVT.

The J gene is TRBJ2-3, the V gene TRBV7-2; no firm D call. The CDR3 covers 14 residues. Trimming removed 1 base from V and 3 bases from J, with 8 bases in between. Germline CDR1 is SGHTA and CDR2 is FQGNSA. CDR3 sequence reads: CASSLDRRTDTQYF. The CDR3 region has the DNA TGTGCCAGCAGCTTAGACCGTAGAACAGATACGCAGTATTTT.

In this sample, this clone turned up once. The CDR3 reads CASSPGGAETQYF. In nucleotides, the CDR3 is TGCGCCAGCAGCCCGGGAGGGGCAGAGACCCAGTACTTC. The rearrangement joins TRBV5-1 to TRBJ2-5, with TRBD2 identical over 8 bases. This CDR3 has 13 residues. J was trimmed by 4 bases and V by 4 bases; bases with no gene match: 3. CDR1 and CDR2 from the germline V gene are SGHRS and YFSETQ.

The V and J genes are TRBV30 and TRBJ1-1; TRBD1 is a possible D gene (6 bases). The CDR3 has 12 amino acids. Between the trimmed V and J ends, which lost 5 bases and 7 bases, there was a span of 14 bases. Germline CDR1 and CDR2: GTSNPN and SVGIG (reference sequence). Here the CDR3 reads CAWGGPFIEAFF. The CDR3 DNA sequence: TGTGCCTGGGGGGGCCCTTTCATTGAAGCTTTCTTT.

The V and J genes are TRBV5-4 and TRBJ1-2; possible D gene TRBD1, 6 bases. This CDR3 spans 13 amino acids. Germline values: CDR1 SGHNT, CDR2 YYREEE (reference sequence). V lost 1 base, J lost 6 bases, and 10 bases lay in between. The DNA of the CDR3 is TGTGCCAGCAGCTTGAACAGGGTTGATGGCTACACCTTC. This encodes CASSLNRVDGYTF.

In its sample, this clone was seen a few times. The chain combines TRBV6-5 with TRBJ2-7; 7 nucleotides align to TRBD1. Germline V lookup: CDR1 MNHEY, CDR2 SVGAGI. The CDR3 consists of 15 residues. Trimming cost V 7 bases and J 1 base; bases outside gene matches: 10. CDR3 sequence (DNA): TGTGCCAGCACCCAACGAGGGGACAGTTCCTACGAGCAGTACTTC. Its translation is CASTQRGDSSYEQYF.

This chain joins TRBV5-8 and TRBJ2-5; TRBD2 aligns across 16 bases. The V and J ends lost 4 bases and 5 bases, in that order; junction bases with no gene match: 8. This CDR3 spans 17 amino acids. Per the germline V gene, CDR1 is SGHTS and CDR2 is YDEGEE. This CDR3 reads CASSPGLAGGPPETQYF. The CDR3 nucleotides read TGTGCCAGCAGCCCGGGACTAGCGGGGGGGCCCCCCGAGACCCAGTACTTC.

Details on this clone: An end of the junction does not agree with germline; a read error may underlie this. V usage is TRBV5-1 and J usage is TRBJ2-1; TRBD2 might be the D (7 bases). The CDR3 is 14 residues long. Germline CDR1 and CDR2: SGHRS and YFSETQ. Written as DNA, the CDR3 is TGCGCCAGCAGCTTGAGGGGGGGGTACAGTGAGCAGTTCTTC. As protein: CASSLRGGYSEQFF.

This clone has more than one count but fewer than ten. J is TRBJ2-7 and V is TRBV19; 9 bases agree with TRBD1. The CDR3 is 13 residues long. Germline CDR1 is LNHDA and CDR2 is SQIVND (reference sequence). Trimming took 6 bases from V and 5 from J; bases not matched to a gene: 5. As DNA, the CDR3 is TGTGCCAGTAGACCGGGACAGGGCAACGAGCAGTACTTC. Translating it yields CASRPGQGNEQYF.

This clone was detected a few times. V is TRBV9 and J is TRBJ2-2; 7 bases agree with TRBD2. J was trimmed by 5 bases and V by 4 bases; bases with no gene match: 11. The CDR3 spans 16 residues. CDR1 is SGDLS and CDR2 is YYNGEE in the germline V gene. The CDR3 spells CASSPQGGLGTGELFF. DNA of the CDR3: TGTGCCAGCAGCCCTCAGGGAGGGCTGGGGACCGGGGAGCTGTTTTTT.

V gene TRBV5-6 combines with J gene TRBJ2-3, with unresolved D. The V and J ends lost 0 bases and 1 base respectively, with 3 bases between them. The CDR3 is made up of 13 amino acids. Per the germline V gene, CDR1 is SGHDT and CDR2 is YYEEEE. The chain's CDR3 is CASSLAGTDTQYF. The CDR3 coding sequence is TGTGCCAGCAGCTTGGCGGGCACAGATACGCAGTATTTT.

This clone was observed a few times. V gene TRBV2 combines with J gene TRBJ2-5; TRBD2 aligns across 8 bases. The CDR3 has 15 amino acids. From germline, CDR1 is SNHLY and CDR2 FYNNEI. Losses at the gene ends were 7 bases for V and 2 bases for J; bases not matched to a gene: 9. This CDR3 reads CASNTNAGGQETQYF. The CDR3 DNA reads as TGTGCCAGCAATACTAATGCGGGGGGACAAGAGACCCAGTACTTC.

The chain is built from TRBV6-1 and TRBJ2-3, with 7 nucleotides matching TRBD2. J lost 6 bases, V lost 7 bases, and 7 bases had no gene match. Germline V lookup: CDR1 MNHNS, CDR2 SASEGT. The CDR3 runs to 13 residues. CDR3 in DNA: TGTGCCAGCACGGGGGGAGTGCTGGATACGCAGTATTTT. Its translation: CASTGGVLDTQYF.

The sample holds a few counts of this clone. The chain uses TRBV11-3 and TRBJ1-1; D may be TRBD1 (5 bases). The CDR3 covers 13 residues. Germline loops: CDR1 SGHNT, CDR2 YENEEA. Trimming shortened V by 5 bases and J by 5 bases, and 12 bases separated the two germline ends. The CDR3 nucleotides read TGTGCCAGCAGCCACCCAAGGGGTACTGAAGCTTTCTTT. This translates into CASSHPRGTEAFF.

This clone was seen a single time. The gene calls are TRBV11-2 and TRBJ1-1, with D perhaps matching TRBD1 (5 bases). The CDR3 is 15 amino acids. The V end was cut by 4 bases, the J end by 5 bases, with 17 bases between. CDR1 SGHAT and CDR2 FQNNGV come from the germline V gene. The CDR3: CASSYRGAGGTEAFF. In DNA, the CDR3 is TGTGCCAGCAGCTACCGAGGGGCGGGGGGGACTGAAGCTTTCTTT.

This clone has only one observation. This chain connects TRBV4-1 to TRBJ2-7, with no clear D. Germline-derived CDR1 and CDR2 are MGHRA and YSYEKL. The germline V and J ends were trimmed by 4 bases and 3 bases, with 16 bases remaining between them. The CDR3 has 15 residues. The CDR3 region is CASSLTGTEFYEQYF. In nucleotides, the CDR3 is TGCGCCAGCAGCCTAACCGGCACAGAGTTCTACGAGCAGTACTTC.

This clone came up a few times. The rearrangement joins TRBV2 to TRBJ2-5; weak D call: TRBD2 (6 bases). This CDR3 spans 12 amino acids. CDR1 and CDR2 (germline): SNHLY, FYNNEI. The V and J ends lost 6 bases and 2 bases respectively, with 7 bases between them. CDR3 residues: CASRRGQETQYF. CDR3 sequence (DNA): TGTGCCAGCAGGCGGGGACAAGAGACCCAGTACTTC.

The chain is built from TRBV11-2 and TRBJ2-7; D call uncertain. This CDR3 region has 13 residues. V lost 1 base, J lost 4 bases, and 8 bases lay in between. Per germline, CDR1 SGHAT and CDR2 FQNNGV. In nucleotides, the CDR3 is TGTGCCAGCAGCTTAGTTTTGGCTTACGAGCAGTACTTC. Amino acid sequence: CASSLVLAYEQYF.

The CDR3, as DNA: TGCAGCGTTACTCAAGGGGGTCAAGAGACCCAGTACTTC. Protein: CSVTQGGQETQYF. The chain has TRBV29-1 and TRBJ2-5; the D gene is possibly TRBD1 (6 bases). This CDR3 is built from 13 residues. Trimming removed 5 bases from V and 2 bases from J, with 12 bases in between. Germline-derived CDR1 and CDR2 are SQVTM and ANQGSEA.

The chain has TRBV7-8 and TRBJ2-5; 11 bases align to TRBD1. V lost 5 bases and J lost 5; bases outside the gene matches: 1. CDR3 length: 13 amino acids. Germline assignment: CDR1 SGHVS and CDR2 FQNEAQ. The CDR3: CASSGDRGETQYF. The CDR3 nucleotides are TGTGCCAGCAGCGGGGACAGGGGGGAGACCCAGTACTTC.

V is TRBV5-1 and J is TRBJ2-7; the D gene is possibly TRBD2 (5 bases). There are 20 residues in the CDR3. Germline CDR1 and CDR2: SGHRS and YFSETQ. V dropped 3 bases and J dropped 2 bases, with 30 bases sitting between them. CDR3 residues: CASSSALPGIEFLRPYEQYF. The CDR3 DNA follows: TGCGCCAGCAGCTCAGCCCTTCCCGGGATCGAGTTCTTGCGGCCCTACGAGCAGTACTTC.

V and J are TRBV6-4 and TRBJ2-3; D is ambiguous. The CDR3 spans 15 residues. V was trimmed by 0 bases and J by 4 bases, leaving 11 bases between them. Per germline, CDR1 MRHNA and CDR2 SNTAGT. Here the CDR3 reads CASSDSLDSPDTQYF. The CDR3 nucleotides read TGTGCCAGCAGTGACTCTCTAGACTCCCCAGATACGCAGTATTTT.

The chain links TRBV25-1 to TRBJ1-4; TRBD1 might be the D (5 bases). The CDR3 has 15 residues. Trimming cost V 4 bases and J 5 bases, with 14 bases left between them. Looked up from germline, CDR1 is MGHDK and CDR2 is SYGVNS. The CDR3 DNA is TGTGCCAGCAGTGCCAGAGGGGCGGGAAATGAAAAACTGTTTTTT. Translated: CASSARGAGNEKLFF.